This T cell receptor beta chain stems from a study of blood T cell repertoires in COVID-19. About the research overall: The origin of the acute and convalescent COVID-19 samples was the United States, Italy and Spain. PBMCs, B-cell-depleted T cells, or T cells were the source of the cDNA or gDNA that made up the material.

Germline CDR1 reads LNHDA; CDR2 reads SQIVND (reference sequence). V dropped 6 bases and J dropped 12 bases, with 11 bases sitting between them. This CDR3 is built from 10 residues. In the study's own analysis: By means of reference gene primer amplification, nucleated cell counts were estimated. Sequencing used immunoSEQ multiplex PCR; TCRdb keeps in-frame clones, though not all of them. V, J and clone size were drawn from that table, and D and trimming were deduced from the DNA. Of around 250,000 clones in the sample, under 85% were seen once. Sequencing was carried out using peripheral blood. The TCR comes from a man in his thirties or forties who had recovered from COVID-19. This chain joins TRBV19 and TRBJ1-1; tentatively, D is TRBD1 (5 bases). CDR3 region: CASRTGVSFF. DNA of the CDR3: TGTGCCAGTAGAACAGGTGTTTCTTTCTTT.